A selection of T cell receptor beta chains follows, all from one sample in a study of T cells in localized non-small cell lung cancer. Method: immunoSEQ multiplex PCR; TCRdb's copy keeps in-frame clones and lacks some. The repertoire holds about 23,000 clones, with approximately 90% as singletons. This material consisted of peripheral blood, taken before any cancer treatment. Receptors originate from a woman aged 35-70 years with stage I lung adenocarcinoma. The conserved cysteine and the conserved F or W are not part of the CDR3 here. D genes are given only for firm matches. A clone size is listed for some rows: how often the clone was seen (once, few, many), or a class if it is expanded.

d_call cdr3_length j_call v_call clone_size cdr3_aa
NA 12 TRBJ2-7 TRBV5-8 NA ASSLALASYEQY
NA 11 TRBJ1-2 TRBV15 NA ATSRLTLDGYT
TRBD1 13 TRBJ1-5 TRBV19 NA ASKTHSLQGQPQH
NA 11 TRBJ1-1 TRBV30 NA AWNRGGNTEAF
TRBD2 12 TRBJ2-3 TRBV9 NA ASSTRDYHDTQY
NA 10 TRBJ1-1 TRBV5-4 NA ASSLGDTEAF
NA 12 TRBJ2-2 TRBV6-1 NA ASSEILEVGELF
TRBD1 16 TRBJ1-4 TRBV7-2 NA ASSSHLRTGATNEKLF
TRBD1 15 TRBJ1-5 TRBV28 NA ASSLLTGGDSNQPQH
NA 13 TRBJ2-5 TRBV5-1 NA ASSLEVGSPETQY
TRBD1 17 TRBJ2-1 TRBV7-2 NA ASSLRWVSGQGRMNEQF
NA 13 TRBJ1-1 TRBV19 NA ASKASRDRSTEAF
TRBD2 13 TRBJ2-7 TRBV7-3 NA ASSLSPSGGYEQY
TRBD2 13 TRBJ2-7 TRBV7-9 NA ASSLSGLAAYEQY
NA 12 TRBJ1-3 TRBV7-2 NA ASSPGTPGNTIY
NA 11 TRBJ2-7 TRBV7-2 NA ASSPGVIYEQY
TRBD1 12 TRBJ1-2 TRBV5-1 NA ASSPGQAAYGYT
NA 10 TRBJ2-1 TRBV9 NA ASSGSYNEQF
TRBD2 13 TRBJ2-5 TRBV5-1 NA ASSERLAGEETQY
TRBD1 13 TRBJ2-2 TRBV27 NA ASSLRGLRTGELF
NA 13 TRBJ2-5 TRBV7-2 NA ASSLDSAPPETQY
NA 11 TRBJ2-3 TRBV19 NA ASSLYTEDTQY
TRBD1 13 TRBJ2-7 TRBV9 NA ASSVGGQGNYEQY
NA 9 TRBJ2-7 TRBV19 NA ACGAAHEQY
NA 12 TRBJ2-1 TRBV9 NA ASSTRGEYNEQF
TRBD2 15 TRBJ2-7 TRBV5-1 NA ASSLFSSGSAVYEQY
NA 14 TRBJ1-5 TRBV28 NA ASRPEREGGNQPQH
TRBD1 13 TRBJ2-2 TRBV28 NA ASSPPLQGTGELF
NA 11 TRBJ2-5 TRBV5-1 NA ASSLEAPETQY
TRBD1 13 TRBJ1-6 TRBV5-1 NA ASSLQGAKNSPLH
NA 13 TRBJ1-1 TRBV30 NA AWTPFGGWNTEAF
NA 9 TRBJ1-2 TRBV28 NA ASSSVLSYT
TRBD2 16 TRBJ2-2 TRBV19 NA ASSIGLVREGRTGELF
NA 13 TRBJ1-5 TRBV7-2 NA ASSLVKHSNQPQH
TRBD2 21 TRBJ2-3 TRBV28 NA ASSWGPGTLAGGPIFGTDTQY
NA 14 TRBJ2-7 TRBV9 NA ASSVLGFGEVNEQY
TRBD2 10 TRBJ2-1 TRBV10-2 NA ASFAGEGEQF
TRBD1 12 TRBJ1-1 TRBV6-9 NA ASRSQGKNTEAF
NA 13 TRBJ2-2 TRBV19 NA ASSSGTMNTGELF
NA 12 TRBJ2-7 TRBV5-4 NA ASSLQAYSYEQY
NA 13 TRBJ2-1 TRBV7-2 NA ASSLGWGSYNEQF
NA 13 TRBJ2-7 TRBV6-1 NA ASRWESRALDEQY
NA 15 TRBJ2-2 TRBV7-9 once ASSLVRGGPNTGELF
NA 14 TRBJ2-2 TRBV9 NA ASSVASPEYTGELF
NA 13 TRBJ2-2 TRBV28 NA ASSLSGSGSGELF
NA 12 TRBJ2-6 TRBV18 NA ASSPPTYYRVLT
NA 11 TRBJ1-2 TRBV4-1 NA ASSQVRVDGYT
TRBD1 15 TRBJ1-4 TRBV19 NA ASSMYRGSATNEKLF
NA 12 TRBJ1-2 TRBV11-3 NA ALRHAGANYGYT
NA 13 TRBJ1-5 TRBV28 NA ASSFSGGLYQPQH
TRBD2 14 TRBJ2-7 TRBV2 NA ASTSLASGRAPEQY
TRBD1 11 TRBJ2-7 TRBV27 NA ASSPGQGVEQY
TRBD2 13 TRBJ2-3 TRBV2 NA ASSRLSGTPDTQY